This paragraph covers one T cell receptor beta chain sequence. CDR3 length: 13 residues. V shed 4 bases and J shed 2 bases, with 8 bases lying between them. From germline, CDR1 is MNHEY and CDR2 SVGAGI. The data belong to a study of blood T cell repertoires in COVID-19. Only in-frame clones appear in the TCRdb table, and some are missing; sequencing was by immunoSEQ multiplex PCR. The table includes roughly 170,000 clones, around 85% detected once. The V gene is TRBV6-5, the J gene TRBJ2-5, with D possibly being TRBD1 (6 bases). The TCR comes from a man aged 70-80 years with active or convalescent COVID-19. The source material was peripheral blood. DNA of the CDR3: TGTGCCAGCAGTTCAAGGGGGCAAGAGACCCAGTACTTC. This codes for CASSSRGQETQYF.